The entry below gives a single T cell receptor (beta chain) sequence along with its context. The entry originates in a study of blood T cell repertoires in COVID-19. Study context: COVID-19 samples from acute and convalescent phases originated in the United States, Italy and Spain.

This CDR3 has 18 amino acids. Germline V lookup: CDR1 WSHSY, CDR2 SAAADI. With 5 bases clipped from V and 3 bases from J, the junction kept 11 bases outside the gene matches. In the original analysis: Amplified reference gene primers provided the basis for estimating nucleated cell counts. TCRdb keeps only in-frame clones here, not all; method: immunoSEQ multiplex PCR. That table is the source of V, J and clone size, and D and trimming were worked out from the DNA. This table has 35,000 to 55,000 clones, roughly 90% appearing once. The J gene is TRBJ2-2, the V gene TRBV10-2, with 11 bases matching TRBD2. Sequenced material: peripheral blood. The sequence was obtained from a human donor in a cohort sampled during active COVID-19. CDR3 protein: CASSRLAGWGRDTGELFF. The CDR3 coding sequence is TGCGCCAGCAGTAGACTAGCGGGGTGGGGTAGGGACACCGGGGAGCTGTTTTTT.